The 23 T cell receptor beta chains below were found in one sample sequenced in a study of T cell responses to AZD1222 COVID-19 vaccine. Profiled with immunoSEQ multiplex PCR; TCRdb holds only in-frame clones, not every one. The profile shows approximately 170,000 clones, 87% of them singletons. The specimen was peripheral blood, collected 28 days after the second AZD1222 dose. Receptors originate from an adult who received the AZD1222 COVID-19 vaccine.

The chain combines TRBV16 with TRBJ1-2, with 10 nucleotides matching TRBD1. Germline CDR1 is KGHSY and CDR2 is FQNENV. V gave up 1 base and J gave up 7 bases; unmatched junction bases: 6. This CDR3 is built from 15 residues. This chain's CDR3 is CASSQYGQGGAGYTF. DNA for the CDR3: TGTGCCAGCAGCCAATACGGACAGGGGGGCGCTGGCTACACCTTC.

V is TRBV6-2 or TRBV6-3 and J is TRBJ1-6, with a possible D match to TRBD1 (5 bases). V dropped 1 base and J dropped 5 bases, with 9 bases sitting between them. Germline CDR1 is MNHEY and CDR2 is SVGEGT. The CDR3 is made up of 15 amino acids. The chain's CDR3 is CASSYFGTDNSPLHF. CDR3 in DNA: TGTGCCAGCAGTTACTTCGGGACGGATAATTCACCCCTCCACTTT.

The rearrangement uses TRBV7-9 and TRBJ2-1; 10 bases are a match to TRBD1. CDR1 and CDR2 (germline): SEHNR, FQNEAQ (reference sequence). With 4 bases clipped from V and 0 bases from J, the junction kept 0 bases outside the gene matches. The CDR3 spans 15 residues. The CDR3 DNA follows: TGTGCCAGCAGCTGGGACAGGGGCTCCTACAATGAGCAGTTCTTC. This translates into CASSWDRGSYNEQFF. Full variable domain (rest looked up from reference TRBV7-9 and TRBJ2-1): DTGVSQNPRHKITKRGQNVTFRCDPISEHNRLYWYRQTLGQGPEFLTYFQNEAQLEKSRLLSDRFSAERPKGSFSTLEIQRTEQGDSAMYLCASSWDRGSYNEQFFGPGTRLTVL.

V and J are TRBV5-6 and TRBJ2-6, with 7 bases that match TRBD1. This CDR3 has 17 amino acids. With V trimmed by 2 bases and J by 2 bases, 7 bases remained unmatched. Per the germline V gene, CDR1 is SGHDT and CDR2 is YYEEEE. The CDR3 here is CASSLFDRVAGANVLTF. CDR3 in DNA: TGTGCCAGCAGCTTATTTGACAGGGTGGCTGGGGCCAACGTCCTGACTTTC.

The rearrangement joins TRBV4-1 to TRBJ1-4, with TRBD1 as a possible D gene (6 bases). The CDR3 runs 13 residues. Germline CDR1 MGHRA, CDR2 YSYEKL. Trimming removed 6 bases from V and 5 bases from J, with 10 bases in between. The CDR3 reads CASRQQGNEKLFF. The CDR3, as DNA: TGCGCCAGCAGACAACAGGGAAATGAAAAACTGTTTTTT.

The chain combines TRBV5-6 with TRBJ1-2; 7 bases are a match to TRBD1. The germline CDR1 and CDR2 sequences are SGHDT and YYEEEE. Unmatched junction bases numbered 8, after V lost 4 bases and J lost 5 bases. The CDR3 has 14 residues. The CDR3, as DNA: TGTGCCAGCAGCGAGGCGGGACAGCCTTATGGCTACACCTTC. Amino acids: CASSEAGQPYGYTF.

The rearrangement joins TRBV18 to TRBJ1-5; TRBD1 aligns across 7 bases. Germline assignment: CDR1 KGHSH and CDR2 LQKENI. Trimming removed 0 bases from V and 6 bases from J; junction bases left unmatched: 5. This CDR3 region has 15 residues. This chain's CDR3 is CASSPPGQTTQPQHF. The DNA for the CDR3 is TGTGCCAGCTCACCACCGGGACAGACTACTCAGCCCCAGCATTTT.

V is TRBV20-1 and J is TRBJ2-7; no firm D call. Trimming removed 3 bases from V and 4 bases from J, with 10 bases in between. The CDR3 is 12 amino acids. Germline-derived CDR1 and CDR2 are DFQATT and SNEGSKA (reference sequence). The CDR3 bases are TGCAGTGCTAGTATCCAGAAATACGAGCAGTACTTC. Protein sequence: CSASIQKYEQYF.

The chain links TRBV7-6 to TRBJ2-7, with D possibly being TRBD1 (6 bases). This CDR3 comprises 15 residues. Germline assignment: CDR1 SGHVS and CDR2 FNYEAQ. V lost 2 bases and J 4 bases, leaving 15 bases between the germline ends. This CDR3 reads CASSLSTGPQYEQYF. The CDR3 DNA is TGTGCCAGCAGCTTAAGTACAGGGCCCCAGTACGAGCAGTACTTC.

DNA for the CDR3: TGTGCCAGCCTCCAACCTTGGGGGGTCCCTACCCTCCACTTT. This codes for CASLQPWGVPTLHF. The rearrangement joins TRBV27 to TRBJ1-6, with D perhaps matching TRBD1 (5 bases). The germline V gene encodes CDR1 MNHEY and CDR2 SMNVEV (reference sequence). Trimming took off 8 bases at V and 14 bases at J, with 22 bases between the two ends. The CDR3 runs 14 residues.

This sequence joins TRBV5-6 and TRBJ2-6, with TRBD1 matching 11 bases. Germline CDR1 and CDR2: SGHDT and YYEEEE. CDR3 length: 15 amino acids. Trimming cost V 4 bases and J 4 bases; bases outside gene matches: 1. CDR3 nucleotide sequence: TGTGCCAGCAGCGGACAGGGGGCCGGGGCCAACGTCCTGACTTTC. Translated, it gives CASSGQGAGANVLTF.

The rearrangement links TRBV6-2 or TRBV6-3 to TRBJ2-3; D remains ambiguous. V lost 2 bases and J lost 3, with 9 bases in between. CDR1 and CDR2 (germline): MNHEY, SVGEGT. The CDR3 spans 14 residues. The chain's CDR3 is CASSYPGATDTQYF. CDR3 nucleotide sequence: TGTGCCAGCAGTTACCCAGGAGCGACAGATACGCAGTATTTT.

This clone showed up just a few times. The genes are TRBV7-6 and TRBJ1-1, with D tentatively TRBD1 (6 bases). V dropped 3 bases and J dropped 1 base, with 21 bases sitting between them. This CDR3 comprises 18 residues. Germline V gene data show CDR1 as SGHVS and CDR2 as FNYEAQ. The DNA of the CDR3 is TGTGCCAGCAGCTTTAAATGGGGGCGCGGCCGCCAGAACACTGAAGCTTTCTTT. Translating it yields CASSFKWGRGRQNTEAFF.

V is TRBV18 and J is TRBJ1-6; 11 bases map to TRBD1. Per germline, CDR1 KGHSH and CDR2 LQKENI. The length of the CDR3 is 16 residues. Trimming at V came to 3 bases and at J to 4 bases, leaving 2 bases not matched to a gene. CDR3 nucleotide sequence: TGTGCCAGCTCACCCGGGACAGGGGGGTATAATTCACCCCTCCACTTT. This encodes CASSPGTGGYNSPLHF.

V and J are TRBV10-1 and TRBJ1-4; no clear D. The length of the CDR3 is 14 residues. Germline V gene data show CDR1 as WNHNN and CDR2 as SYGVQD (reference sequence). V lost 3 bases to trimming and J lost 6 bases, with 11 bases between them. The DNA for the CDR3 is TGCGCCAGCAGTGATGCCCAACTGGATGAAAAACTGTTTTTT. The encoded protein is CASSDAQLDEKLFF.

In this sample, this clone turned up a few times. The V call is TRBV9, the J call TRBJ1-6; D not resolved. With 4 bases removed from V and 8 bases from J, the gap between germline ends came to 13 bases. Germline loops: CDR1 SGDLS, CDR2 YYNGEE. The CDR3 spans 14 residues. CDR3 in DNA: TGTGCCAGCAGCCCCGGCCTGCTGGATTCACCCCTCCACTTT. It yields the protein CASSPGLLDSPLHF.

The CDR3 sequence: CASSVLSGTTDTQYF. In DNA, the CDR3 is TGTGCCAGCAGCGTTTTGAGCGGGACCACAGATACGCAGTATTTT. The chain carries TRBV9 and TRBJ2-3, with 7 bases fitting TRBD2. V lost 2 bases and J lost 2; bases outside the gene matches: 5. CDR3 length: 15 residues. Germline V gene sequence: CDR1 SGDLS, CDR2 YYNGEE.

This clone was seen more than once but under ten times. The rearrangement links TRBV19 to TRBJ1-6; D is ambiguous. V was pared by 10 bases and J by 3 bases, with 7 bases between. Germline-derived CDR1 and CDR2 are LNHDA and SQIVND (reference sequence). There are 12 residues in the CDR3. The CDR3 is CATSDYNSPLHF. The CDR3 DNA sequence: TGTGCCACATCGGACTATAATTCACCCCTCCACTTT. Supplemented by reference TRBV19 and TRBJ1-6, the full variable domain reads DGGITQSPKYLFRKEGQNVTLSCEQNLNHDAMYWYRQDPGQGLRLIYYSQIVNDFQKGDIAEGYSVSREKKESFPLTVTSAQKNPTAFYLCATSDYNSPLHFGNGTRLTVT.

V gene TRBV4-3 combines with J gene TRBJ1-4; TRBD1 matches 8 bases. Trimming removed 0 bases from V and 5 bases from J; junction bases left unmatched: 5. The germline V gene has CDR1 LGHNA and CDR2 YSLEER. The CDR3 totals 16 residues. The CDR3 protein is CASSQDRRDRNEKLFF. DNA of the CDR3: TGCGCCAGCAGCCAAGATCGGCGGGACAGGAATGAAAAACTGTTTTTT.

The J gene is TRBJ2-3, the V gene TRBV12-3 or TRBV12-4, with D possibly being TRBD1 or TRBD2 (5 bases each). The germline V and J ends were trimmed by 6 bases and 6 bases, with 10 bases remaining between them. The CDR3 runs 12 residues. The CDR3 region has the DNA TGTGCCAGCAGACTGGGACCTGATACGCAGTATTTT. Amino acid sequence: CASRLGPDTQYF.

This rearrangement joins TRBV14 to TRBJ2-3; 10 bases map to TRBD1. V dropped 4 bases and J dropped 1; count of bases not matched to a gene: 2. This CDR3 is built from 15 residues. Germline V gene lookup returns CDR1 SGHDN and CDR2 FVKESK. CDR3 in amino acids: CASSRGTGGTDTQYF. CDR3 DNA sequence: TGTGCCAGCAGCCGTGGGACAGGGGGCACAGATACGCAGTATTTT.

This clone was seen only a few times. The chain carries TRBV7-8 and TRBJ2-2; 7 bases line up with TRBD2. The length of the CDR3 is 15 residues. Per germline, CDR1 SGHVS and CDR2 FQNEAQ. Trimming took 2 bases from V and 6 from J; bases not matched to a gene: 6. The CDR3 DNA follows: TGTGCCAGCAGCTTAAGCGGGACTCCGGCCGGGGAGCTGTTTTTT. It translates to CASSLSGTPAGELFF.

The rearrangement uses TRBV3-1 (or the pseudogene TRBV3-2) and TRBJ2-2; maybe TRBD1 (5 bases). Germline CDR1 LGHDT, CDR2 YNNKEL (reference sequence). V lost 8 bases and J 5 bases, leaving 9 bases between the germline ends. CDR3 length: 12 amino acids. Here the CDR3 DNA reads TGTGCCAGCCGGACAAATACCGGGGAGCTGTTTTTT. This sequence encodes CASRTNTGELFF.